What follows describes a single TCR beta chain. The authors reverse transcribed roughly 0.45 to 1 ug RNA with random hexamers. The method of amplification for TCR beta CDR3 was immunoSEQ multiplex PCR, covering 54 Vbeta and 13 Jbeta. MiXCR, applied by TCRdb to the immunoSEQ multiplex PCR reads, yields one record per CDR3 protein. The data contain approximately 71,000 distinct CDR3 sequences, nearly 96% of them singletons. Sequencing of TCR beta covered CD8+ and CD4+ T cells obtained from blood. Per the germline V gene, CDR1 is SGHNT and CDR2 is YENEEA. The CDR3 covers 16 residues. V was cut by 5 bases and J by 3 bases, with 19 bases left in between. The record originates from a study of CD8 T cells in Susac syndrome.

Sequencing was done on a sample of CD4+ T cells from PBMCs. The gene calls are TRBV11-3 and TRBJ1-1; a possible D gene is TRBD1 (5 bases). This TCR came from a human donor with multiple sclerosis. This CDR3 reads CASSPGKFWGDTEAFF. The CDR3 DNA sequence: TGTGCCAGCAGCCCTGGGAAGTTCTGGGGCGACACTGAAGCTTTCTTT.